This T cell receptor beta chain was obtained from a study of OX40 agonist ivuxolimab in advanced cancers. For context, the study as a whole: Ivuxolimab was a fully human IgG2 agonistic monoclonal antibody targeting the costimulatory receptor OX40 (CD134). Partial responses were achieved by three dose-escalation patients, of whom one had hepatocellular carcinoma and two had cutaneous melanoma. The monotherapy dose-escalation portion (N = 52 patients) of the phase I ivuxolimab trial is reported in the paper. Prior anti-PD-1, anti-PD-L1 or anti-CTLA-4 therapy was permitted, and about two fifths of dose-escalation patients had received checkpoint inhibitors. In the dose-escalation cohort, 65% to 85% of patients were male, and the mean age was 60 years with a range of roughly 20 to 79. Peripheral TCRbeta sequencing aimed to test whether ivuxolimab altered TCR sequence diversity and caused clonal T-cell expansion. Among the 52 dose-escalation patients, roughly 20 had hepatocellular carcinoma, approximately 15 melanoma, 9 renal cell carcinoma and 9 head and neck cancer. Intravenous ivuxolimab was administered to patients every 2 weeks at six dose levels: 0.01, 0.1, 0.3, 1.5, 3 and 10 mg/kg. Broad study findings and their caveats: Antigen specificity was not determined for the clonally expanded peripheral T cells. Low levels of normalized T-cell clonal expansion were also seen in some patients who did not respond. After ivuxolimab, more expanded clones were found on average in CD8+ T cells than in CD4+ T cells. Partial responders in the 0.1-3.0 mg/kg groups had among the lowest normalized peripheral clonal expansion, especially among CD8+ T cells. At doses from 0.1 to 3.0 mg/kg, clonal expansion was seen in both CD4+ and CD8+ blood T cells between baseline and week 6.

Including cysteine and phenylalanine, the CDR3 has 16 amino acids. Only the CDR3 DNA stays, 48 bases, in frame from base 1. V and J are truncated by 5 bases and 0 bases respectively, leaving an intervening sequence of 16 bases. Sequences SGDLS (CDR1) and YYNGEE (CDR2) are obtained from the germline V gene. The trial excluded patients who had a history of autoimmune disease or who were on systemic immunosuppression. Peripheral blood for TCR sequencing was collected from all dose cohorts at baseline, on cycle 4 day 1, and on cycle 7 day 1. Samples were obtained from an open-label, multicenter, first-in-human phase I dose-escalation trial of ivuxolimab. Adults with locally advanced or metastatic melanoma, renal cell carcinoma, hepatocellular carcinoma or head and neck squamous cell carcinoma were enrolled in the trial. CD4+ and CD8+ T cells were sorted separately from peripheral blood before TCR sequencing.

Comment on this clone: Which antigen it targets is not known. Per-base qualities were not stored, and no clone one base away is much larger. Different DNA sequences within this sample yield the same CDR3.

Genomic DNA was extracted from sorted cells for sequencing of the TCRbeta CDR3 region. The immunoSEQ Assay was used for sequencing of TCRbeta CDR3 regions. TCRdb limited this immuneACCESS table to in-frame rearrangements with V and J called. A share of clones is missing; checked studies link under half to unresolved V genes, and the rest is unexplained. The sample table lists under 55,000 clones, roughly 82% of them with a count of one. In total, the top ten clones hold around 16% of the sample. The V and J segments used are TRBV9 and TRBJ2-3, with the identity of the D gene unclear. This receptor was identified in an adult with an advanced solid tumor such as melanoma, head and neck, liver or kidney cancer. This sample comprised CD4+ or CD8+ T cells sorted from blood, obtained in a trial of the OX40 agonist ivuxolimab. The CDR3 region reads CASSSKPLSSTDTQYF. The DNA sequence follows: TGTGCCAGCAGTTCCAAGCCCCTTAGTAGCACAGATACGCAGTATTTT.